This T cell receptor (beta chain) is from a study of molecular identifiers for immune sequencing clone quantification (dated by TCRdb to the late 2010s). A note on the overall study: For a replicate experiment, the RNA from either around 20,000 or 99,000 naive CD8 T cells was divided into five aliquots, and four of those aliquots went on to sequencing. This methods study used CD8 T cells to benchmark TCR RNA copy counting and molecular-identifier clustering-based TCR repertoire sequencing (MIDCIRS).

What the authors observed across the whole study: Even against a background of about 960,000 naive CD8 T cells, spiked-in Jurkat TCR RNA amounting to a single cell's worth was reported to be detectable. Modeling gave around 3 recovered TCR RNA copies per cell versus 7.5 to 10 by digital PCR, implying roughly 28% capture efficiency. In CMV-specific effector cells, over 99% of molecules were held by clones above 20 RNA copies, whereas under 1% of molecules were held by such clones in naive cells. Spiked-in Jurkat TCR RNA (approximately eleven copies' worth), which is not part of the donor repertoire, was contained in the naive libraries. Without barcode sub-clustering, chimeric consensus sequences inflated TCR diversity; chimeras reached as high as 47%. Identical TCR molecules sharing a barcode could cause highly expanded clone sizes to be underestimated.

Germline trimming: 6 bases from V, 3 bases from J; junction bases outside gene matches: 9. CDR1 and CDR2, per the germline V gene, are SNHLY and FYNNEI. Taken from cysteine to phenylalanine, the CDR3 has 16 residues. The kept DNA is CDR3 alone, 48 bases in frame from the first base. Libraries of naive CD8 T cells were built from anywhere between about 18,000 and 1,000,000 sorted cells, with 10%, 30% or 50% of the purified RNA used. Naive CD8 T cells were FACS-sorted as CD8+CD4-CCR7+CD45RA+ on a BD FACSAria II into RLT Plus buffer. To test detection sensitivity, Jurkat RNA equivalent to more than 9 TCR copies was spiked into samples of roughly 18,000-1,000,000 naive CD8 T cells. CD8 T cells were enriched with RosetteSep CD8+ T Cell Enrichment Cocktail and Ficoll-Paque, followed by ACK red cell lysis. This clonotype was seen a handful of times. Its antigen specificity is not known. The sample holds no much larger clone one base away, and base qualities are not on file.

The library was built by means of PCR. Sequencer: Illumina HiSeq 4000. Bulk TCR libraries were made following a previously described method, with the TCR primers given in Table S5. Purification of total RNA was performed with the Qiagen AllPrep DNA/RNA kit. Before analysis, reads from multiple sequencing runs of the same library were pooled. The authors' pipeline ran thus. Only reads with exact TCR constant sequence were kept, trimmed to 150 nt, and grouped by their 12-nt molecular barcodes. Reads inside each barcode group were sub-clustered using a 15% Levenshtein threshold, and a quality-weighted consensus sequence was constructed for each RNA molecule. Non-functional sequences were filtered out, along with any lower-count sequence sitting one edit away from another sequence. On the basis of fitting two negative binomial distributions, barcode sub-clusters with fewer than 20% of the maximum read count were discarded. TCRdb reprocessing: public reads trimmed at Q25 with fastp, clones called with MiXCR, in-frame beta chains kept. Under each unique CDR3 protein, matching rows form one entry showing the most common genes and DNA. Clone size and V and J calls follow TCRdb, not the original study. This sample gives roughly 320,000 distinct CDR3 sequences in total; about a fifth of them show up just once. The ten most abundant clones make up about 0.81% of the sample.

The sequenced sample was naive CD8+ T cells from blood, with Jurkat cell RNA spiked in. Reading the label with the study, this specimen's cell subset or site is: FACS-sorted CD8+CD4-CCR7+CD45RA+ naive T cells. The chain is encoded by TRBV2 joined to TRBJ2-5, with 11 junctional bases fitting TRBD1. This TCR was recovered from a human donor in good health. Some libraries in this study had Jurkat cell RNA spiked in. The sequenced DNA: TGTGCCAGCAGAACCGGGACAGGGGGACCAAAAGAGACCCAGTACTTC. This codes for CASRTGTGGPKETQYF.